This T cell receptor (beta chain) was retrieved from a study of T-cell reconstitution after alpha-beta-depleted transplantation in children. This clonotype was seen only a few times. The junction had 12 bases not matched to a gene; V was cut back by 1 base and J by 3 bases. This CDR3 has 17 amino acids. The germline CDR1 and CDR2 sequences are DFQATT and SNEGSKA (reference sequence). The library targeted TCRbeta and was prepared with unique molecular identifiers. TCRdb fed the PCR reads into MiXCR, producing one record per CDR3 protein. The data show about 460,000 distinct CDR3 sequences, around 13% seen once.

The sequence came from a human donor who donated a stem cell graft to a child with combined immunodeficiency. The chain couples TRBV20-1 to TRBJ2-5, with 9 bases identical to TRBD2. Sequenced material: PBMCs from the stem cell graft donor, taken from the stem cell graft. CDR3 bases: TGCAGTGCTAGAGTCCTAGCGGGATTGTTGAGGGAAGAGACCCAGTACTTC. Residues: CSARVLAGLLREETQYF.